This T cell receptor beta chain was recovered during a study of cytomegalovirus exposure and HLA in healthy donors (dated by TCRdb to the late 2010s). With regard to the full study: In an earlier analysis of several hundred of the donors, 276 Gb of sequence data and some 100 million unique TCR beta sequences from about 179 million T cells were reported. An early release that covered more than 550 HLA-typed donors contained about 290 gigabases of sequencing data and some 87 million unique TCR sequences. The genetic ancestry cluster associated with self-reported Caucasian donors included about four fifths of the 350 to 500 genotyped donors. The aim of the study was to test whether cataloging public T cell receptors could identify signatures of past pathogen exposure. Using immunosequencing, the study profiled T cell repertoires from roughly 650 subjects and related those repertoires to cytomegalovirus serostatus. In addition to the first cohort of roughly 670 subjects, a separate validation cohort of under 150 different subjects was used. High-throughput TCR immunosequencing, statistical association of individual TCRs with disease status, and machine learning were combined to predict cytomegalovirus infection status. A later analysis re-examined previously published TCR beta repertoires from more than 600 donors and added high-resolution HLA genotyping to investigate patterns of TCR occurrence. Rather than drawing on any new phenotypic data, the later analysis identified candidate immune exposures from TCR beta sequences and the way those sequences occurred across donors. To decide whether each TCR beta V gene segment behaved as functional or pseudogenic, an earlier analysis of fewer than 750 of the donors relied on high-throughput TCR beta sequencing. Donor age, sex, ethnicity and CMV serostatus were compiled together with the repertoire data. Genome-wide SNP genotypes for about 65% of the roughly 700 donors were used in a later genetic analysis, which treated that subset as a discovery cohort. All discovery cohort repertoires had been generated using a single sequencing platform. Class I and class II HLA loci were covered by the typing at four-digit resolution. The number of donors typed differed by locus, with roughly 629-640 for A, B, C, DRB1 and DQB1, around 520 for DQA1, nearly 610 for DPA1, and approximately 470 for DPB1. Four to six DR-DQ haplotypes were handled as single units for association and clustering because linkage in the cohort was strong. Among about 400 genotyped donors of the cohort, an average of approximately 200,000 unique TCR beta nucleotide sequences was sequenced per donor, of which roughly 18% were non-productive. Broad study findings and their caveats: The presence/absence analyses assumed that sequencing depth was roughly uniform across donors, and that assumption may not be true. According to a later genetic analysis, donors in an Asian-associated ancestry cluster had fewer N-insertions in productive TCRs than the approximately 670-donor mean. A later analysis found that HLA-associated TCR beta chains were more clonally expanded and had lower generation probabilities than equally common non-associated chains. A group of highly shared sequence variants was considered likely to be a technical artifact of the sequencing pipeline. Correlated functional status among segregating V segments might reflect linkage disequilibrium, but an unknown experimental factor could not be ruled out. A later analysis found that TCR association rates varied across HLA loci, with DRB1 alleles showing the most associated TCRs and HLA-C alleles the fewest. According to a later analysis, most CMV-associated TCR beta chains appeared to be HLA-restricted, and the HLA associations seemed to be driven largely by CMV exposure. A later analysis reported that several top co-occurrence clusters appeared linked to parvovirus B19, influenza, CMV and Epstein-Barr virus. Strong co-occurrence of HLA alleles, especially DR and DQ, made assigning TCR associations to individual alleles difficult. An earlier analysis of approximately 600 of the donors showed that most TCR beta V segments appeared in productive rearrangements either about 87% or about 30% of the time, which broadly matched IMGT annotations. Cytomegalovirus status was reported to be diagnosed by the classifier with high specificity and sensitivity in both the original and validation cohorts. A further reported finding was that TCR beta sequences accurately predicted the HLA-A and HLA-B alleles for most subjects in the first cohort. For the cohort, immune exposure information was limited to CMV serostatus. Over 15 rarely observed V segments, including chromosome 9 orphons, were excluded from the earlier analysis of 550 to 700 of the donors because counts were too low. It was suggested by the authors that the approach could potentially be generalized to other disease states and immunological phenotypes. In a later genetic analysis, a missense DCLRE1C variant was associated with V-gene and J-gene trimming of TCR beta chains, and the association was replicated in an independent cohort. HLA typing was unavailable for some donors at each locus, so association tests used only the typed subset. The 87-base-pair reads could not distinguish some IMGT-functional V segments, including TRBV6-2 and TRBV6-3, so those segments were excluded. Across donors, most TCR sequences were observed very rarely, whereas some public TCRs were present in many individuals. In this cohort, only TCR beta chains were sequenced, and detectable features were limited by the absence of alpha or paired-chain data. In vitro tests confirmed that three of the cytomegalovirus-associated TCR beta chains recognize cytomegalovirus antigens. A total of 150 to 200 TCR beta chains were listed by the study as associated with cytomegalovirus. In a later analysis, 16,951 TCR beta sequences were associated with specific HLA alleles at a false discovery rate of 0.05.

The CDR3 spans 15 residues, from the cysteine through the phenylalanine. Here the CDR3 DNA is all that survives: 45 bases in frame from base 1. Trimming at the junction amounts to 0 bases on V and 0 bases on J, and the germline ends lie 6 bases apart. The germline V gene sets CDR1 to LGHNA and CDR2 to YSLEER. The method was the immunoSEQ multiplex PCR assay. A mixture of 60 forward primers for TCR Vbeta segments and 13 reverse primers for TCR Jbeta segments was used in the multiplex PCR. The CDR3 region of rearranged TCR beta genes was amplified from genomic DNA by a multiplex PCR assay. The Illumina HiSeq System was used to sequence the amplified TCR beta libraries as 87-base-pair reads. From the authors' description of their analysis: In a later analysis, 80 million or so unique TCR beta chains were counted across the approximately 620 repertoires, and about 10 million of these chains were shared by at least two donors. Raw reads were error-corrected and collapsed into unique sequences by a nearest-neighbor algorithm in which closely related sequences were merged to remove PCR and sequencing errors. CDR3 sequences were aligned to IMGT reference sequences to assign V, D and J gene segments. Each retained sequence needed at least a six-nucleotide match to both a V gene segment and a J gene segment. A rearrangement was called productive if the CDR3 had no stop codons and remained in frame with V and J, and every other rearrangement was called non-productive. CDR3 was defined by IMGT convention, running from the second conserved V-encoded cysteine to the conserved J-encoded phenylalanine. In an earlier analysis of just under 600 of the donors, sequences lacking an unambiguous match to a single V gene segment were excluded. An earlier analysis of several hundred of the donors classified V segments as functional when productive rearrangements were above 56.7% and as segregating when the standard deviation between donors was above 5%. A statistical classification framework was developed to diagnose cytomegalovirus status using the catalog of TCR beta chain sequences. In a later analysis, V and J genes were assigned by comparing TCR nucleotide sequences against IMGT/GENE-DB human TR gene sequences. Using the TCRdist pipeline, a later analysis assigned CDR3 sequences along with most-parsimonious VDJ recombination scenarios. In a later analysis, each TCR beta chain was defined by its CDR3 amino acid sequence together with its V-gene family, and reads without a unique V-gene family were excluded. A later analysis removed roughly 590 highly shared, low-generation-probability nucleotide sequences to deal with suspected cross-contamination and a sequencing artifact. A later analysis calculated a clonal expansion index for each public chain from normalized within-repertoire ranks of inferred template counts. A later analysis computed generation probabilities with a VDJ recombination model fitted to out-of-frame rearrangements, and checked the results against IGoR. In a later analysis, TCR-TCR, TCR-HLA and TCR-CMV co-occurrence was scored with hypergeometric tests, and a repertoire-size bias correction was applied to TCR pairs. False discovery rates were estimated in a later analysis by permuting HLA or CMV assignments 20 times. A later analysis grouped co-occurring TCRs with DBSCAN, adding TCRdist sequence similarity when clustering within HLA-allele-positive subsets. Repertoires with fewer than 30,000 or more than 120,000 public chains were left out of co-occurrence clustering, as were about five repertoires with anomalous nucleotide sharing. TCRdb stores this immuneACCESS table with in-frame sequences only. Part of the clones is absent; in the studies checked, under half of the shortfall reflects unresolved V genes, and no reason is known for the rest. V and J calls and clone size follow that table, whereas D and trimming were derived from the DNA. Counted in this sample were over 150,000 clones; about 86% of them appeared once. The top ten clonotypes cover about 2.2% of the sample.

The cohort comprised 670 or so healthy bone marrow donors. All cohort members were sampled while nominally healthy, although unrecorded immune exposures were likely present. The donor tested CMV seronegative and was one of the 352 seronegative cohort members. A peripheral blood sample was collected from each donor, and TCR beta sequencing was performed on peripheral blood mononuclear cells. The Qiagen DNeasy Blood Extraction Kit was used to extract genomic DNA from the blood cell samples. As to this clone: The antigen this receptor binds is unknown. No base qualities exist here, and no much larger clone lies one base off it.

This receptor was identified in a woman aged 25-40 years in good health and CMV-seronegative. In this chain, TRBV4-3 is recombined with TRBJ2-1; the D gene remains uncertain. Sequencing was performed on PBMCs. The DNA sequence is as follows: TGCGCCAGCAGCCAAGACGTGAGCTCCTACAATGAGCAGTTCTTC. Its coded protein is CASSQDVSSYNEQFF.